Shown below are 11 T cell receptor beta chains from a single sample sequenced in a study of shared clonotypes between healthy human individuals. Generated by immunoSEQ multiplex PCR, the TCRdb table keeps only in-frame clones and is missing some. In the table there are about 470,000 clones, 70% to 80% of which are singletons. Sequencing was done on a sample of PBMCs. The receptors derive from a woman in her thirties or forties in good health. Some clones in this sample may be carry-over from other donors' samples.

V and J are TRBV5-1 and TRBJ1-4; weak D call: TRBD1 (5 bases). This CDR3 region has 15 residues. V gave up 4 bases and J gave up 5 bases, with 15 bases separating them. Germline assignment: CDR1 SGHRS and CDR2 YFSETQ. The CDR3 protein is CASSAWDGENEKLFF. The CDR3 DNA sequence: TGCGCCAGCAGCGCCTGGGACGGAGAGAATGAAAAACTGTTTTTT.

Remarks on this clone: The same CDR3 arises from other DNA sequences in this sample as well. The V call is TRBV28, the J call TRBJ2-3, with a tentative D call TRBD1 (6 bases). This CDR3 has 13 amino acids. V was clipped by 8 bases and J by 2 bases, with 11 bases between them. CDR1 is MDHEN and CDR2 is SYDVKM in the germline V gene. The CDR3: CASLTGSTDTQYF. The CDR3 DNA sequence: TGTGCCAGCCTAACAGGGTCCACAGATACGCAGTATTTT.

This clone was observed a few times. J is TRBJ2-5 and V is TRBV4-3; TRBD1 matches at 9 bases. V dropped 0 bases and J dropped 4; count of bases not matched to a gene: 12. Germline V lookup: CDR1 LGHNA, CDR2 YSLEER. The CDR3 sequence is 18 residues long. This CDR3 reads CASSQEVPGTGFGETQYF. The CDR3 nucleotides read TGCGCCAGCAGCCAAGAAGTCCCCGGGACAGGGTTTGGAGAGACCCAGTACTTC.

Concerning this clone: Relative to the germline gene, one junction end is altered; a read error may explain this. The CDR3 region is CSARDLYGYTF. Here the CDR3 DNA reads TGCAGTGCCAGAGACCTGTATGGCTACACCTTC. The rearrangement joins TRBV20-1 to TRBJ1-2; D is undetermined. Germline CDR1 and CDR2: DFQATT and SNEGSKA (reference sequence). This CDR3 has 11 residues.

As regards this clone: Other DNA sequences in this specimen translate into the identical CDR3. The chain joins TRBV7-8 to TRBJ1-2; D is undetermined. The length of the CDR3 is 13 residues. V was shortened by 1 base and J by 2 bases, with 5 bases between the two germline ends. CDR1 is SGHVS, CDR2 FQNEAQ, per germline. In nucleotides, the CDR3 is TGTGCCAGCAGCTTAGGGCAGAACTATGGCTACACCTTC. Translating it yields CASSLGQNYGYTF.

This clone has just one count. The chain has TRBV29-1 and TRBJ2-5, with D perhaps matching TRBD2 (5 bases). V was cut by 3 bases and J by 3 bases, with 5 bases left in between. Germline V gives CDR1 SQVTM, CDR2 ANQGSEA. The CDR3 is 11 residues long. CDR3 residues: CSVDGKETQYF. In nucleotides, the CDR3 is TGCAGCGTTGACGGGAAAGAGACCCAGTACTTC. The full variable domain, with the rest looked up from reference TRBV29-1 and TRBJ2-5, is SAVISQKPSRDICQRGTSLTIQCQVDSQVTMMFWYRQQPGQSLTLIATANQGSEATYESGFVIDKFPISRPNLTFSTLTVSNMSPEDSSIYLCSVDGKETQYFGPGTRLLVL.

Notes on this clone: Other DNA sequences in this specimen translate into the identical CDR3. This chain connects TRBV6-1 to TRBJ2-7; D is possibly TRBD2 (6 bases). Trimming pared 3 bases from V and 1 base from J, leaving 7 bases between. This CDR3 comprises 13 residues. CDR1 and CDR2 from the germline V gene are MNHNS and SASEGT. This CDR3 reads CASSEGRSYEQYF. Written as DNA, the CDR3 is TGTGCCAGCAGTGAGGGGAGGTCCTACGAGCAGTACTTC.

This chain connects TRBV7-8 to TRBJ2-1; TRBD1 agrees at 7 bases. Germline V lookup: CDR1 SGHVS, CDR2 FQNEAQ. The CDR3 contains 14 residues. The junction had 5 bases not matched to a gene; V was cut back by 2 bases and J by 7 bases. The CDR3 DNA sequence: TGTGCCAGCAGCTTATGGGGACAGTGGAATGAGCAGTTCTTC. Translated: CASSLWGQWNEQFF.

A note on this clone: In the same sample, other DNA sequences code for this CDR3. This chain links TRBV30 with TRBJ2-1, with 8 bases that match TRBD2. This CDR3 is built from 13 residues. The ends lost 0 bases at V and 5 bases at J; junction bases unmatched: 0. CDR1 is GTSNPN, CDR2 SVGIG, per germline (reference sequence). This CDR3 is CAWSVSGDNEQFF. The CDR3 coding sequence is TGTGCCTGGAGTGTTAGCGGGGACAATGAGCAGTTCTTC.

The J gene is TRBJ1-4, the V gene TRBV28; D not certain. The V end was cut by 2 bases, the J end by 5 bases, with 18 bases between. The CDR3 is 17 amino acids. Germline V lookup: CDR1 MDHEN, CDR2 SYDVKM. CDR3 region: CASSLLSPGYPNEKLFF. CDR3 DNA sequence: TGTGCCAGCAGTTTACTGTCCCCCGGGTACCCCAATGAAAAACTGTTTTTT.

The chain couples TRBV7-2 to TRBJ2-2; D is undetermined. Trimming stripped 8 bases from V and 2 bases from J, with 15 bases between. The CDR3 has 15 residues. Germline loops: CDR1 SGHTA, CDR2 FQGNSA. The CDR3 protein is CASRPRLGNTGELFF. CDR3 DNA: TGTGCCAGCCGACCCCGGCTGGGTAACACCGGGGAGCTGTTTTTT.